The T cell receptor beta chain described here comes from a study of blood T cell repertoires in COVID-19. This CDR3 spans 13 amino acids. Trimming took off 0 bases at V and 6 bases at J, with 8 bases between the two ends. The germline V gene encodes CDR1 KGHSH and CDR2 LQKENI. This table comes from immunoSEQ multiplex PCR, and its TCRdb copy is limited to in-frame clones, with some not included. Among under 100,000 clones listed, roughly nine tenths were seen once. The V and J genes are TRBV18 and TRBJ2-5, with D tentatively TRBD2 (5 bases). The clonotype was recovered from a woman between 70 and 85 years old with acute or convalescent COVID-19. The sequenced sample was peripheral blood. Here the CDR3 DNA reads TGTGCCAGCTCACCACCCCTCGGGAAGACCCAGTACTTC. Encoded protein: CASSPPLGKTQYF.